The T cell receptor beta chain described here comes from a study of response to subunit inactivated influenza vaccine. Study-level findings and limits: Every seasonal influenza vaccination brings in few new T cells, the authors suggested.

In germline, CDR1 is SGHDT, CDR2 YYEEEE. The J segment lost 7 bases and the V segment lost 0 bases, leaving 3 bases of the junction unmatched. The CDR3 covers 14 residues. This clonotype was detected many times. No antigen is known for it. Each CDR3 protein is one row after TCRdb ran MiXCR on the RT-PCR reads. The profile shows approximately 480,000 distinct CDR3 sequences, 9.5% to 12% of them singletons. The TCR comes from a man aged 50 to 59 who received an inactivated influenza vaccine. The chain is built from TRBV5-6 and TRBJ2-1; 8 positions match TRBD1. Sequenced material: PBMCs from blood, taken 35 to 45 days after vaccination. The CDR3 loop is CASSLATGGNEQFF. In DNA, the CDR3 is TGTGCCAGCAGCTTGGCCACAGGGGGGAATGAGCAGTTCTTC. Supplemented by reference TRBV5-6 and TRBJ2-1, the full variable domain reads DAGVTQSPTHLIKTRGQQVTLRCSPKSGHDTVSWYQQALGQGPQFIFQYYEEEERQRGNFPDRFSGHQFPNYSSELNVNALLLGDSALYLCASSLATGGNEQFFGPGTRLTVL.